Shown below are 2 T cell receptor beta chains from a single sample sequenced in a study of technical replicates of blood from a handful of donors. TCRdb's table, derived via immunoSEQ multiplex PCR, lists solely in-frame clones and lacks some. The sample holds 64,000 or so clones, about 96% seen once. The source material was T cells isolated from PBMCs. Receptors were obtained from a human donor in good health.

The J gene is TRBJ1-2, the V gene TRBV27, with D unclear. The V gene lost 8 bases and the J gene lost 5 bases, with 9 bases spanning the gap. CDR1 MNHEY and CDR2 SMNVEV come from the germline V gene (reference sequence). The CDR3 loop spans 11 amino acids. The CDR3 DNA reads TGTGCCAGCCCGTTGTGTTATGGCTACACCTTC. It is translated as CASPLCYGYTF.

The J gene is TRBJ2-7, the V gene TRBV5-6; D gene uncertain. This CDR3 comprises 14 residues. The germline V gene encodes CDR1 SGHDT and CDR2 YYEEEE. The V and J ends lost 2 bases and 2 bases respectively, with 11 bases between them. In nucleotides, the CDR3 is TGTGCCAGCAGCTTATTTACACATACCTACGAGCAGTACTTC. Encoded protein: CASSLFTHTYEQYF.